The rows below give T cell receptor beta chains drawn from one sample of a study of T cell responses to AZD1222 COVID-19 vaccine. Assay used: immunoSEQ multiplex PCR; TCRdb lists only in-frame clones, some missing. The sample records roughly 120,000 clones, roughly 94% being singletons. The sample in question was peripheral blood, obtained on day 0 of AZD1222 vaccination. These receptors all stem from an adult in good health. CDR3s include the opening cysteine and the closing phenylalanine or tryptophan. The order of the fields is J gene, D gene, clone size, V gene, CDR3 DNA, CDR3 protein. A D gene is named only where the DNA matches it firmly. Some rows mark clone size as missing; the rest say once, few, many or name a class of expanded clone.

j_gene: TRBJ2-2; d_gene: TRBD2; abundance: NA; v_gene: TRBV5-1; CDR3nt: TGCGCCAGCAGCCTAGCGGGAGGGCCCAACACCGGGGAGCTGTTTTTT; CDR3aa: CASSLAGGPNTGELFF
j_gene: TRBJ2-1; d_gene: NA; abundance: NA; v_gene: TRBV6-1; CDR3nt: TGTGCCAGCAGTGAAATTGGGACCCCCAATGAGCAGTTCTTC; CDR3aa: CASSEIGTPNEQFF
j_gene: TRBJ2-3; d_gene: TRBD2; abundance: NA; v_gene: TRBV4-3; CDR3nt: TGCGCCAGCAGCTTAGCGGGGAACACAGATACGCAGTATTTT; CDR3aa: CASSLAGNTDTQYF
j_gene: TRBJ2-2; d_gene: TRBD1; abundance: NA; v_gene: TRBV27; CDR3nt: TGTGCCAGCAGTTCTACAGGGGTGAGCACCGGGGAGCTGTTTTTT; CDR3aa: CASSSTGVSTGELFF
j_gene: TRBJ1-2; d_gene: NA; abundance: NA; v_gene: TRBV30; CDR3nt: TGTGCCTGGAGCCACGGCAGAAGAGATGGCTACACCTTC; CDR3aa: CAWSHGRRDGYTF
j_gene: TRBJ2-2; d_gene: TRBD2; abundance: once; v_gene: TRBV30; CDR3nt: TGTGCCTGGAGGTTGGGGACTAGCGACACCGGGGAGCTGTTTTTT; CDR3aa: CAWRLGTSDTGELFF
j_gene: TRBJ2-7; d_gene: NA; abundance: NA; v_gene: TRBV18; CDR3nt: TGTGCCAGCTCACCACCGTACACCTACGAGCAGTACTTC; CDR3aa: CASSPPYTYEQYF
j_gene: TRBJ2-2; d_gene: NA; abundance: NA; v_gene: TRBV20-1; CDR3nt: TGCAGTGCTAGTAGGCAGGGGTCCGGGGAGCTGTTTTTT; CDR3aa: CSASRQGSGELFF
j_gene: TRBJ2-7; d_gene: NA; abundance: NA; v_gene: TRBV24-1; CDR3nt: TGTGCCACCTCTCCAAGCGGACACACCTACGAGCAGTACTTC; CDR3aa: CATSPSGHTYEQYF
j_gene: TRBJ1-3; d_gene: NA; abundance: NA; v_gene: TRBV6-5; CDR3nt: TGTGCCAGCAGTTACGCGGGACCGTCGGACACCATATATTTT; CDR3aa: CASSYAGPSDTIYF
j_gene: TRBJ2-5; d_gene: NA; abundance: NA; v_gene: TRBV2; CDR3nt: TGTGCCAGCAGTGAGAGGAGGGAGACCCAGTACTTC; CDR3aa: CASSERRETQYF
j_gene: TRBJ2-5; d_gene: TRBD2; abundance: NA; v_gene: TRBV24-1; CDR3nt: TGTGCCACCAGGGCTAGCGGGAGTGAGACCCAGTACTTC; CDR3aa: CATRASGSETQYF
j_gene: TRBJ2-7; d_gene: TRBD2; abundance: once; v_gene: TRBV4-3; CDR3nt: TGCGCCAGCAGTTTGAGGACTAGCGGGAGCCTTTACGAGCAGTACTTC; CDR3aa: CASSLRTSGSLYEQYF
j_gene: TRBJ2-7; d_gene: NA; abundance: NA; v_gene: TRBV13; CDR3nt: TGTGCCAGCAGCCTTGGTCCCTCCGAGGAGCAGTACTTC; CDR3aa: CASSLGPSEEQYF
j_gene: TRBJ1-4; d_gene: NA; abundance: NA; v_gene: TRBV5-1; CDR3nt: TGCGCCAGCAGCTTGTTTCAGGGACCAAATGAAAAACTGTTTTTT; CDR3aa: CASSLFQGPNEKLFF
j_gene: TRBJ2-1; d_gene: NA; abundance: NA; v_gene: TRBV7-6; CDR3nt: TGTGCCAGCAGCTTGACCGTTACCAATGAGCAGTTCTTC; CDR3aa: CASSLTVTNEQFF
j_gene: TRBJ1-2; d_gene: NA; abundance: NA; v_gene: TRBV7-2; CDR3nt: TGTGCCAGCAGCTTGGATGTTGGGGGCTACACCTTC; CDR3aa: CASSLDVGGYTF
j_gene: TRBJ1-2; d_gene: NA; abundance: NA; v_gene: TRBV6-5; CDR3nt: TGTGCCAGCAGTTACTCGTGGCAGGACCCTAACTATGGCTACACCTTC; CDR3aa: CASSYSWQDPNYGYTF
j_gene: TRBJ1-5; d_gene: TRBD1; abundance: NA; v_gene: TRBV6-1; CDR3nt: TGTGCCAGCAGTGAATTCGGGACAGGGAGTTGGAGCAATCAGCCCCAGCATTTT; CDR3aa: CASSEFGTGSWSNQPQHF
j_gene: TRBJ2-7; d_gene: NA; abundance: NA; v_gene: TRBV1; CDR3nt: TGCACCAGCAGCCAAGATCTAGCGGGAAACGAGCAGTACTTC; CDR3aa: CTSSQDLAGNEQYF
j_gene: TRBJ2-1; d_gene: TRBD2; abundance: NA; v_gene: TRBV20-1; CDR3nt: TGCAGTGCTAGTCCTAGCGGGAGGTCGGTTGGTGAGCAGTTCTTC; CDR3aa: CSASPSGRSVGEQFF
j_gene: TRBJ2-2; d_gene: TRBD2; abundance: NA; v_gene: TRBV7-2; CDR3nt: TGTGCCAGCAGCTTAGTAGCGGGAGGGAACACCGGGGAGCTGTTTTTT; CDR3aa: CASSLVAGGNTGELFF
j_gene: TRBJ1-1; d_gene: TRBD1; abundance: NA; v_gene: TRBV11-2; CDR3nt: TGTGCCAGCAGCCGTGGACAGGGCCGGTCGGACACTGAAGCTTTCTTT; CDR3aa: CASSRGQGRSDTEAFF
j_gene: TRBJ1-2; d_gene: TRBD1; abundance: NA; v_gene: TRBV6-5; CDR3nt: TGTGCCAGCACCCAAACAGGGGCCCCTTTCAGCTACACCTTC; CDR3aa: CASTQTGAPFSYTF
j_gene: TRBJ1-1; d_gene: NA; abundance: once; v_gene: TRBV28; CDR3nt: TGTGCCAGCAGCCTAGGACCGCCTGGGGAAGCTTTCTTT; CDR3aa: CASSLGPPGEAFF
j_gene: TRBJ1-2; d_gene: NA; abundance: NA; v_gene: TRBV5-6; CDR3nt: TGTGCCAGCAGCTTGTATGGGGGCGGCTACACCTTC; CDR3aa: CASSLYGGGYTF
j_gene: TRBJ2-5; d_gene: NA; abundance: NA; v_gene: TRBV7-9; CDR3nt: TGTGCCAGCAGCTTAGATGAGGGGGGGACCCAGTACTTC; CDR3aa: CASSLDEGGTQYF
j_gene: TRBJ1-1; d_gene: NA; abundance: NA; v_gene: TRBV7-2; CDR3nt: TGTGCCAGCAGCTCCACCACCGGGACTGAAGCTTTCTTT; CDR3aa: CASSSTTGTEAFF
j_gene: TRBJ2-2; d_gene: NA; abundance: NA; v_gene: TRBV7-8; CDR3nt: TGTGCCAGCAGCTCCCTCCCCTACCCCCAGAACACCGGGGAGCTGTTTTTT; CDR3aa: CASSSLPYPQNTGELFF
j_gene: TRBJ2-7; d_gene: NA; abundance: NA; v_gene: TRBV7-9; CDR3nt: TGTGCCAGCGAGGGGGTCACCTACGAGCAGTACTTC; CDR3aa: CASEGVTYEQYF
j_gene: TRBJ1-1; d_gene: NA; abundance: NA; v_gene: TRBV5-1; CDR3nt: TGCGCCAGCAGCTTGACAGGGCTGAACACTGAAGCTTTCTTT; CDR3aa: CASSLTGLNTEAFF
j_gene: TRBJ1-3; d_gene: NA; abundance: NA; v_gene: TRBV13; CDR3nt: TGTGCCAGCAGCCCACGGGGGCAATACACCATATATTTT; CDR3aa: CASSPRGQYTIYF
j_gene: TRBJ2-1; d_gene: TRBD1; abundance: once; v_gene: TRBV27; CDR3nt: TGTGCCAGCTCAACACAGGGGGCAGGTTACAATGAGCAGTTCTTC; CDR3aa: CASSTQGAGYNEQFF
j_gene: TRBJ1-4; d_gene: NA; abundance: once; v_gene: TRBV7-9; CDR3nt: TGTGCCAGCAGCCTCATCAGGAACACCCCAACTAATGAAAAACTGTTTTTT; CDR3aa: CASSLIRNTPTNEKLFF
j_gene: TRBJ2-7; d_gene: TRBD1; abundance: NA; v_gene: TRBV27; CDR3nt: TGTGCCAGCAGTTTCAAGACAGGGGACGAGCAGTACTTC; CDR3aa: CASSFKTGDEQYF
j_gene: TRBJ1-2; d_gene: TRBD1; abundance: once; v_gene: TRBV6-5; CDR3nt: TGTGCCACCACGATCCAGGGGGCTGTAGGGGTCGGCTACACCTTC; CDR3aa: CATTIQGAVGVGYTF
j_gene: TRBJ2-7; d_gene: NA; abundance: NA; v_gene: TRBV30; CDR3nt: TGTGCCTGGAGTTTGGGTTACGAGCAGTACTTC; CDR3aa: CAWSLGYEQYF
j_gene: TRBJ2-6; d_gene: NA; abundance: NA; v_gene: TRBV4-1; CDR3nt: TGCGCCAGCAGCCAAGGAGAAGGGCCGAAAGGGGCCAACGTCCTGACTTTC; CDR3aa: CASSQGEGPKGANVLTF
j_gene: TRBJ2-3; d_gene: TRBD2; abundance: NA; v_gene: TRBV7-8; CDR3nt: TGTGCCAGCAGCTTAGTTGCGGGAGTGGATACGCAGTATTTT; CDR3aa: CASSLVAGVDTQYF
j_gene: TRBJ2-3; d_gene: TRBD2; abundance: NA; v_gene: TRBV4-1; CDR3nt: TGCGCCAGCAGCCAAGCGGGACTAGCAGGCACAGATACGCAGTATTTT; CDR3aa: CASSQAGLAGTDTQYF
j_gene: TRBJ2-7; d_gene: NA; abundance: NA; v_gene: TRBV5-1; CDR3nt: TGCGCCAGCAGTTATACAGGGATCTCCTACGAGCAGTACTTC; CDR3aa: CASSYTGISYEQYF
j_gene: TRBJ1-1; d_gene: TRBD1; abundance: NA; v_gene: TRBV6-5; CDR3nt: TGTGCCAGCAGTTTACTTGGGACAGGGTTCGTGACTGAAGCTTTCTTT; CDR3aa: CASSLLGTGFVTEAFF